The entry below describes one T cell receptor (beta chain). What it binds is not known. Sequenced by immunoSEQ multiplex PCR; TCRdb stores in-frame clones only, minus some. The sample includes about 140,000 clones, about 88% of them seen just once. The data were obtained in a study of T cell responses to AZD1222 COVID-19 vaccine. Study as a whole: Second doses were pooled across both intervals (about 4 or about 12 weeks).

Study-wide results and limits: White British ancestry dominated among donors, who included more females, and clonal diversity was possibly underestimated. Spike-spanning, vaccine-associated CD4 TCRs were dominant at 160-218 and 743-854. Receipt of two AZD1222 doses was followed by a rise in Spike-specific TCR breadth and depth.

The input for sequencing was peripheral blood, taken on day 0 of AZD1222 vaccination. The sequence derives from an adult in good health.

The CDR3 DNA reads TGTGCCAGCAGCTATCAACCGGGGTTTAGCAATCAGCCCCAGCATTTT. This translates into CASSYQPGFSNQPQHF. The chain combines TRBV7-8 with TRBJ1-5; D is ambiguous. There are 16 residues in the CDR3. Germline V gives CDR1 SGHVS, CDR2 FQNEAQ. The V end lost 4 bases, the J end lost 0 bases, and 13 bases lay between the germline ends.